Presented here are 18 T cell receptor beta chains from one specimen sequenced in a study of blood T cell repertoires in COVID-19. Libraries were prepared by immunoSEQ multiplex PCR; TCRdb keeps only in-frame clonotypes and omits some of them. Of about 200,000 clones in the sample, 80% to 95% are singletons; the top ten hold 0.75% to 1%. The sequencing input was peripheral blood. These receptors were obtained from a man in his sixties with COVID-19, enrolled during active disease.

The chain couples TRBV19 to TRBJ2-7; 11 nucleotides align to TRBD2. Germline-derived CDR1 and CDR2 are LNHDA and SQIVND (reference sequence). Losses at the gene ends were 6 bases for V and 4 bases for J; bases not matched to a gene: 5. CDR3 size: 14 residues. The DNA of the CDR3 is TGTGCCAGTAGGACGACTAGCGGGAATTACGAGCAGTACTTC. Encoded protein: CASRTTSGNYEQYF.

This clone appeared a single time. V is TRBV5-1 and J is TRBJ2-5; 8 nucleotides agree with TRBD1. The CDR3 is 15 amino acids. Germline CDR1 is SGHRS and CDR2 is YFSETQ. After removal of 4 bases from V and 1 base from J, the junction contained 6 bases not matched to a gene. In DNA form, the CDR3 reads TGCGCCAGCAGCCTGGGACAGGTACCCCAAGAGACCCAGTACTTC. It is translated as CASSLGQVPQETQYF. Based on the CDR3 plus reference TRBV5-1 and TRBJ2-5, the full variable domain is KAGVTQTPRYLIKTRGQQVTLSCSPISGHRSVSWYQQTPGQGLQFLFEYFSETQRNKGNFPGRFSGRQFSNSRSEMNVSTLELGDSALYLCASSLGQVPQETQYFGPGTRLLVL.

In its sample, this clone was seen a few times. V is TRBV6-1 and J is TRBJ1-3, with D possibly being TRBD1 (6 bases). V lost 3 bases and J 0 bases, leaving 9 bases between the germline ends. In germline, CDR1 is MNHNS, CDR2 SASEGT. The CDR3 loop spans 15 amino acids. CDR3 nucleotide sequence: TGTGCCAGCAGTGAGGGACACTACTCTGGAAACACCATATATTTT. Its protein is CASSEGHYSGNTIYF.

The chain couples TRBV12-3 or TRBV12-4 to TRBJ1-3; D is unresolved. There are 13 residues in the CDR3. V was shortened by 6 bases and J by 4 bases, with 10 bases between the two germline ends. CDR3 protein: CASSPNVGNTIYF. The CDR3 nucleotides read TGTGCCAGCAGCCCTAATGTGGGAAACACCATATATTTT.

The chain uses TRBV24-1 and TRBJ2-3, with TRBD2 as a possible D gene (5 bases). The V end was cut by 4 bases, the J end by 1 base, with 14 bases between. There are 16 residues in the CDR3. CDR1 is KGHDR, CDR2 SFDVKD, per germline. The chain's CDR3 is CATSDSDIGGTDTQYF. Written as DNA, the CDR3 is TGTGCCACCAGTGACTCAGACATCGGGGGCACAGATACGCAGTATTTT.

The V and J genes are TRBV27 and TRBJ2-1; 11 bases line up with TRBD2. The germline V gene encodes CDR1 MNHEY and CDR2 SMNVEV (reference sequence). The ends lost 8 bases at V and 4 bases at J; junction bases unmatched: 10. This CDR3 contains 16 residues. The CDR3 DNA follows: TGTGCCAGCGCCGGGACTAGCGGACCCAAATACAATGAGCAGTTCTTC. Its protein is CASAGTSGPKYNEQFF.

The CDR3 loop is CASSPSPSAGSYEQYF. The CDR3 coding sequence is TGTGCCAGCAGCCCGAGTCCGTCGGCAGGTTCCTACGAGCAGTACTTC. The chain links TRBV11-2 to TRBJ2-7; no clear D gene. Germline V CDR1 and CDR2: SGHAT, FQNNGV. The CDR3 loop spans 16 amino acids. Trimming pared 5 bases from V and 1 base from J, leaving 18 bases between.

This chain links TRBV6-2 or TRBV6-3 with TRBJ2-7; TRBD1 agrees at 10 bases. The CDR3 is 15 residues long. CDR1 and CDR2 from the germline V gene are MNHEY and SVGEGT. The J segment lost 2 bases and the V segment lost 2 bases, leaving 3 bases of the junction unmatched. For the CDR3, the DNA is TGTGCCAGCAGTTACCCGGGACAGGGGACCTACGAGCAGTACTTC. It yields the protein CASSYPGQGTYEQYF.

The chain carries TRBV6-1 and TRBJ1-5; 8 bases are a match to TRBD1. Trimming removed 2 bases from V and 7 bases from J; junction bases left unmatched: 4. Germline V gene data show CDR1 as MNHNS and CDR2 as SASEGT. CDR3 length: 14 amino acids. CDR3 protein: CASSENRGEQPQHF. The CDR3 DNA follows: TGTGCCAGCAGTGAAAACAGGGGGGAGCAGCCCCAGCATTTT.

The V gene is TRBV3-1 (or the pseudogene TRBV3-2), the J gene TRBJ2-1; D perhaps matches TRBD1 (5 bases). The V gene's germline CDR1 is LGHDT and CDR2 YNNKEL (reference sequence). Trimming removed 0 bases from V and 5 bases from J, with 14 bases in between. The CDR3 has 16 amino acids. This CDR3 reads CASSQETDSRNNEQFF. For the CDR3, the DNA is TGTGCCAGCAGCCAAGAAACTGACAGCCGAAACAATGAGCAGTTCTTC.

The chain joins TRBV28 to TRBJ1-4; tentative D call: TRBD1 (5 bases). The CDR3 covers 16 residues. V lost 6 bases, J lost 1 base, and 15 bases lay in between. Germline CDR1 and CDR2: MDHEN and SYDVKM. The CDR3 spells CASSSGDGRTNEKLFF. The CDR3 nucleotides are TGTGCCAGCAGCTCGGGGGACGGCCGAACTAATGAAAAACTGTTTTTT.

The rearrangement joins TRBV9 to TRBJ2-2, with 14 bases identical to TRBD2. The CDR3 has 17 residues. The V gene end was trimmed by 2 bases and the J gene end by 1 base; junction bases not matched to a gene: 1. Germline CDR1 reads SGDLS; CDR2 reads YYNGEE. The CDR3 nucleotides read TGTGCCAGCAGCGTGACTAGCGGGGGGGTGAACACCGGGGAGCTGTTTTTT. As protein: CASSVTSGGVNTGELFF.

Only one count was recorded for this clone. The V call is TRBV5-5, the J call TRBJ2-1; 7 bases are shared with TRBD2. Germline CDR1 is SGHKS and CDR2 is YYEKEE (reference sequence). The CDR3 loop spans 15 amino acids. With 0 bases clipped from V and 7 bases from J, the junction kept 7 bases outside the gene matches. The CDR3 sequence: CASSLVGGGRNEQFF. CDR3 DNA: TGTGCCAGCAGCTTGGTGGGCGGGGGAAGGAATGAGCAGTTCTTC. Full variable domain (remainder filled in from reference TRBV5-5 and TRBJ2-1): DAGVTQSPTHLIKTRGQQVTLRCSPISGHKSVSWYQQVLGQGPQFIFQYYEKEERGRGNFPDRFSARQFPNYSSELNVNALLLGDSALYLCASSLVGGGRNEQFFGPGTRLTVL.

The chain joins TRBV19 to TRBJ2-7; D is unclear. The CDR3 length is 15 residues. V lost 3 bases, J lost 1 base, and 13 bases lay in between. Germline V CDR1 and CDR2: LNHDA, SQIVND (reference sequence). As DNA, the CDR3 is TGTGCCAGTAGTATTACAGACCAACCTTCCTACGAGCAGTACTTC. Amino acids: CASSITDQPSYEQYF.

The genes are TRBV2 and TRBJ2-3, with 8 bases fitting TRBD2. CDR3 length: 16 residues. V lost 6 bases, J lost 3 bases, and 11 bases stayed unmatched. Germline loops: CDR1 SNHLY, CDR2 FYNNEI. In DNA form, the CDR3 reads TGTGCCAGCAGCAATTTAGCGGGGAGTAGTACAGATACGCAGTATTTT. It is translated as CASSNLAGSSTDTQYF. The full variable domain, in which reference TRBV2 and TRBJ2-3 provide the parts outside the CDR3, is EPEVTQTPSHQVTQMGQEVILRCVPISNHLYFYWYRQILGQKVEFLVSFYNNEISEKSEIFDDQFSVERPDGSNFTLKIRSTKLEDSAMYFCASSNLAGSSTDTQYFGPGTRLTVL.

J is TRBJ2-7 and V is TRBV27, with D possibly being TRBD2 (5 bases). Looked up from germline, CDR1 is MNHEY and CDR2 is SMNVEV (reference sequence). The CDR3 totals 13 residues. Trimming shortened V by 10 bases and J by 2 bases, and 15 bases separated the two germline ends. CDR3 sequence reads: CATRGGATYEQYF. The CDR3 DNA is TGTGCCACCCGCGGAGGAGCTACCTACGAGCAGTACTTC.

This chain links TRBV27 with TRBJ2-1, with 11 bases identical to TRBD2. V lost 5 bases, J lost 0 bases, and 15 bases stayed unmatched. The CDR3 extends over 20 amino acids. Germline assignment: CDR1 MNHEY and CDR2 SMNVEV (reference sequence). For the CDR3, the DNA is TGTGCCAGCAGTCCCCTGATCTCTAGCGGGAGGCTCTACTCCTACAATGAGCAGTTCTTC. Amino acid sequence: CASSPLISSGRLYSYNEQFF.

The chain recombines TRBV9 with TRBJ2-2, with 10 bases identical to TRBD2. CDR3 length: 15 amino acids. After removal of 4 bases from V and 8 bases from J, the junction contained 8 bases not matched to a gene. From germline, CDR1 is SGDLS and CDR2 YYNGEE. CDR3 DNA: TGTGCCAGCAGCCCGGGACTAGCGCCGGCGGGGGAGCTGTTTTTT. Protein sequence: CASSPGLAPAGELFF.